These 13 T cell receptor beta chains were all obtained from the same sample, sequenced in a study of cytomegalovirus exposure and HLA in healthy donors. With 60 Vbeta and 13 Jbeta primers, the PCR was carried out. The assay was immunoSEQ multiplex PCR, and TCRdb's table has in-frame clones only and misses some. In the table there are 200,000 or so clones, 82% of which are singletons. Sequencing input: PBMCs. These receptors were taken from a woman between 50 and 59 years old in good health and CMV-seropositive.

The chain carries TRBV11-1 and TRBJ2-1, with 8 bases lining up with TRBD2. Germline-derived CDR1 and CDR2 are SGHAT and FQDESV (reference sequence). The V gene end was trimmed by 2 bases and the J gene end by 1 base; junction bases not matched to a gene: 7. The CDR3 contains 17 residues. CDR3 DNA: TGTGCCAGCAGCTTAAGGGGACTAGGAAATTCCTACAATGAGCAGTTCTTC. It is translated as CASSLRGLGNSYNEQFF.

This clone was observed a single time. This chain links TRBV10-3 with TRBJ1-5, with TRBD1 matching over 7 bases. Per germline, CDR1 ENHRY and CDR2 SYGVKD. Germline trimming cut 8 bases from V and 3 bases from J; bases unmatched to any gene: 4. The CDR3 runs to 13 residues. CDR3 sequence: CAIAGTDNQPQHF. The CDR3 DNA sequence: TGTGCCATCGCCGGGACAGACAATCAGCCCCAGCATTTT.

The chain employs TRBV27 and TRBJ2-7, with 7 bases identical to TRBD1. CDR3 length: 13 residues. Looked up from germline, CDR1 is MNHEY and CDR2 is SMNVEV (reference sequence). Trimming removed 5 bases from V and 3 bases from J; junction bases left unmatched: 4. The CDR3 DNA follows: TGTGCCAGCAGTCCGCGACAGGGCTACGAGCAGTACTTC. It specifies CASSPRQGYEQYF.

Worth noting for this clone: At one end, the junction sequence differs from germline, possibly due to a read error. The V call is TRBV7-9, the J call TRBJ1-1; no reliable D call. The CDR3 runs 11 residues. Germline CDR1 is SEHNR and CDR2 is FQNEAQ (reference sequence). CDR3: CSSSPGTEAFF. The DNA for the CDR3 is TGTTCCAGCAGCCCCGGCACTGAAGCTTTCTTT.

V usage is TRBV7-9 and J usage is TRBJ1-3, with TRBD1 as a possible D gene (6 bases). CDR3 length equals 16 residues. Germline CDR1 and CDR2: SEHNR and FQNEAQ (reference sequence). V lost 1 base and J lost 0, with 10 bases in between. In nucleotides, the CDR3 is TGTGCCAGCAGCTTAGGACAGGCGGACTCTGGAAACACCATATATTTT. Its protein is CASSLGQADSGNTIYF.

The chain couples TRBV11-2 to TRBJ1-6; 7 bases align to TRBD1. Germline CDR1 SGHAT, CDR2 FQNNGV. The CDR3 loop spans 15 amino acids. V dropped 5 bases and J dropped 5; count of bases not matched to a gene: 6. CDR3 in DNA: TGTGCCAGCAGCCCCGTGGACAGGAATAATTCACCCCTCCACTTT. This sequence encodes CASSPVDRNNSPLHF.

The chain combines TRBV18 with TRBJ1-1, with TRBD1 identical over 10 bases. Germline values: CDR1 KGHSH, CDR2 LQKENI. V was pared by 3 bases and J by 4 bases, with 11 bases of the junction left unmatched. The CDR3 runs to 17 residues. The CDR3 protein is CASSPPVGTGEITEAFF. The CDR3 DNA reads as TGTGCCAGCTCACCCCCCGTTGGGACAGGGGAAATCACTGAAGCTTTCTTT.

The V gene is TRBV5-1, the J gene TRBJ1-2, with TRBD1 matching over 10 bases. This CDR3 has 15 amino acids. Losses at the gene ends were 0 bases for V and 4 bases for J; bases not matched to a gene: 3. Germline CDR1 SGHRS, CDR2 YFSETQ. CDR3 DNA sequence: TGCGCCAGCAGCTTGGGGGACAGGGGAGGCTATGGCTACACCTTC. It translates to CASSLGDRGGYGYTF. The whole variable domain, remainder taken from reference TRBV5-1 and TRBJ1-2, is KAGVTQTPRYLIKTRGQQVTLSCSPISGHRSVSWYQQTPGQGLQFLFEYFSETQRNKGNFPGRFSGRQFSNSRSEMNVSTLELGDSALYLCASSLGDRGGYGYTFGSGTRLTVV.

This clone was found a few times. A read error may produce the germline difference seen at one junction end. The genes are TRBV10-3 and TRBJ2-3; no definite D call. This CDR3 region has 12 residues. Germline-derived CDR1 and CDR2 are ENHRY and SYGVKD. CDR3 loop: CATSDGPDTQYF. CDR3 bases: TGTGCCACCAGTGACGGTCCAGATACGCAGTATTTT.

The table lists this clone with a few counts. The genes are TRBV7-2 and TRBJ2-7; D perhaps matches TRBD1 (6 bases). V lost 1 base and J 3 bases, leaving 13 bases between the germline ends. The length of the CDR3 is 15 residues. Per germline, CDR1 SGHTA and CDR2 FQGNSA. CDR3 amino acids: CASSLGLGGFYEQYF. CDR3 nucleotides: TGTGCCAGCAGCTTAGGTCTTGGGGGCTTCTACGAGCAGTACTTC. Complete variable domain (other parts from reference TRBV7-2 and TRBJ2-7): GAGVSQSPSNKVTEKGKDVELRCDPISGHTALYWYRQSLGQGLEFLIYFQGNSAPDKSGLPSDRFSAERTGGSVSTLTIQRTQQEDSAVYLCASSLGLGGFYEQYFGPGTRLTVT.

The DNA for the CDR3 is TGCGCCAGCAGCTTGGGGGGGACAGGGGACAAACTGTTTTTT. This translates into CASSLGGTGDKLFF. The rearrangement joins TRBV5-1 to TRBJ1-4; 10 bases agree with TRBD1. The CDR3 is 14 amino acids. The ends lost 0 bases at V and 11 bases at J; junction bases unmatched: 4. Looked up from germline, CDR1 is SGHRS and CDR2 is YFSETQ.

V and J are TRBV21-1 and TRBJ1-2; the table names TRBD1, a call not compared with the DNA. TRBV21-1 is a pseudogene segment. CDR3 length equals 21 residues. The CDR3 nucleotides read TGTGCCAGCAGCAAATTAGCATTAGGGACAGGGGTTAATCGGTATTCGTATGGCTACACCTTC. Translation gives CASSKLALGTGVNRYSYGYTF.

This chain uses TRBV6-5 with TRBJ1-2; no firm D call. This CDR3 region has 14 residues. Looked up from germline, CDR1 is MNHEY and CDR2 is SVGAGI. V lost 0 bases, J lost 4 bases, and 9 bases lay in between. CDR3 bases: TGTGCCAGCAGTTACTCGAGTGAGATCTATGGCTACACCTTC. This sequence encodes CASSYSSEIYGYTF.